This TCR beta chain stems from a study of T-cell reconstitution after alpha-beta-depleted transplantation in children. At least ten counts were recorded for this clonotype. CDR1 LGHNA and CDR2 YSLEER come from the germline V gene. V lost 0 bases to trimming and J lost 2 bases, with 10 bases between them. This CDR3 comprises 15 residues. Unique molecular identifiers tagged the TCRbeta library. From the PCR reads, TCRdb called clonotypes with MiXCR, one entry per CDR3 protein. The repertoire consists of about 610,000 distinct CDR3 sequences, with roughly a tenth occurring once and the leading ten covering roughly 4%.

The sequence derives from a human donor who donated a stem cell graft to a child with acute myeloid leukemia. Sample: PBMCs from the stem cell graft donor, taken from the stem cell graft. The rearrangement links TRBV4-3 to TRBJ1-2, with unresolved D. The CDR3 sequence: CASSQDIGRNYGYTF. CDR3 nucleotide sequence: TGCGCCAGCAGCCAAGATATAGGGCGGAACTATGGCTACACCTTC.